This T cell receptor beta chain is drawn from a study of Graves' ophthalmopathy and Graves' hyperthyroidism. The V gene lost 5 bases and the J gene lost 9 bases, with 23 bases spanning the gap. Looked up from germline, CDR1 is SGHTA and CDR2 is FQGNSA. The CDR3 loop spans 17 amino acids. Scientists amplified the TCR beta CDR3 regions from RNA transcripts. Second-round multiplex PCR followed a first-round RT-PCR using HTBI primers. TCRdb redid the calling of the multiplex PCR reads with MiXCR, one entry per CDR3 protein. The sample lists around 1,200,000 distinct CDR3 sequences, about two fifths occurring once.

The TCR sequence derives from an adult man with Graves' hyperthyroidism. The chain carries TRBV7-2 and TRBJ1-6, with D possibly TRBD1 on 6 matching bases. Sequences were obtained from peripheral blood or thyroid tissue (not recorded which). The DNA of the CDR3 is TGTGCCAGCAGCGGAGAGTCACAGGGCGGTCAGGCTTCACCCCTCCACTTT. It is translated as CASSGESQGGQASPLHF. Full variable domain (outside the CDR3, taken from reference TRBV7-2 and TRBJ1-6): GAGVSQSPSNKVTEKGKDVELRCDPISGHTALYWYRQSLGQGLEFLIYFQGNSAPDKSGLPSDRFSAERTGGSVSTLTIQRTQQEDSAVYLCASSGESQGGQASPLHFGNGTRLTVT.